This T cell receptor beta chain was identified during a study of control samples from healthy donors and cancer patients (dated by TCRdb to 2018 to 2021). CDR1 and CDR2 are read off the germline V gene as KGHSH and LQKENI. The CDR3 runs 14 amino acids, cysteine and phenylalanine included. Just the 42-base CDR3 DNA is kept, in frame starting at base 1. V is pruned by 7 bases and J by 5 bases, leaving 10 bases of the junction without a gene match. Libraries were constructed by the immunoSEQ multiplex PCR assay. TCRdb retrieved this table from immuneACCESS and kept in-frame rearrangements only. Not all clones are present; in checked studies, unresolved V genes account for under half, and no reason is known for the remainder. The sample includes just under 75,000 clones, with roughly 90% observed a single time. 3.5% to 4% of the sample is held by the ten biggest clonotypes. Comment on this clone: The antigen it binds to is not known. A read error is possible here, since a much larger clone lies one base away.

This chain joins TRBV18 to TRBJ1-1; TRBD1 fits 7 bases in the junction. The sequence was collected from a woman aged 45-65 years in good health. Material for sequencing was blood. The nucleotide sequence is given as TGTGCCAGCTTACTACGACAGGGTCATACTGAAGCTTTCTTT. This encodes CASLLRQGHTEAFF.